This entry lists 21 T cell receptor beta chains sequenced from one sample in a study of OX40 agonist ivuxolimab in advanced cancers. Produced via immunoSEQ multiplex PCR; TCRdb's table is partial and in-frame only. The sample has under 85,000 clones; 65% to 90% are singletons. The specimen comprised CD4+ or CD8+ T cells sorted from blood, sampled in a trial of the OX40 agonist ivuxolimab. The receptor set was obtained from an adult with an advanced solid tumor such as melanoma, head and neck, liver or kidney cancer.

The chain recombines TRBV5-4 with TRBJ1-2; tentative D call: TRBD1 (5 bases). This CDR3 is 13 amino acids long. CDR1 and CDR2 (germline): SGHNT, YYREEE (reference sequence). Trimming removed 3 bases at V and 4 bases at J, with 10 bases between. This CDR3 is CASSSQGAYGYTF. The CDR3, as DNA: TGTGCCAGCAGCTCCCAGGGCGCCTATGGCTACACCTTC.

Points on this clone: A much larger clone sits a single nucleotide away, making a read error possible. The V call is TRBV7-9, the J call TRBJ1-2; D unclear. The CDR3 loop spans 11 amino acids. With 2 bases removed from V and 3 bases from J, the gap between germline ends came to 1 base. The germline V gene encodes CDR1 SEHNR and CDR2 FQNEAQ (reference sequence). CDR3 nucleotide sequence: TGTGCCAGCAGCTTACACTATGGCTACACCTTC. Translating gives CASSLHYGYTF. Full variable domain (remainder filled in from reference TRBV7-9 and TRBJ1-2): DTGVSQNPRHKITKRGQNVTFRCDPISEHNRLYWYRQTLGQGPEFLTYFQNEAQLEKSRLLSDRFSAERPKGSFSTLEIQRTEQGDSAMYLCASSLHYGYTFGSGTRLTVV.

The rearrangement joins TRBV29-1 to TRBJ1-1; TRBD1 agrees at 10 bases. Per germline, CDR1 SQVTM and CDR2 ANQGSEA. The trim removed 7 bases at V and 6 bases at J, leaving 8 bases unmatched. The CDR3 length is 13 residues. The chain's CDR3 is CSAKRTGGPEAFF. CDR3 DNA: TGCAGCGCGAAAAGGACAGGGGGGCCTGAAGCTTTCTTT.

The chain uses TRBV5-4 and TRBJ1-1; D might be TRBD1 (5 bases). The CDR3 consists of 14 residues. The V and J ends lost 0 bases and 3 bases respectively, with 9 bases between them. In germline, CDR1 is SGHNT, CDR2 YYREEE (reference sequence). This CDR3 is CASSLGDRDTEAFF. Written as DNA, the CDR3 is TGTGCCAGCAGCTTGGGTGACAGAGACACTGAAGCTTTCTTT. Combining the CDR3 with reference TRBV5-4 and TRBJ1-1 gives the whole variable domain ETGVTQSPTHLIKTRGQQVTLRCSSQSGHNTVSWYQQALGQGPQFIFQYYREEENGRGNFPPRFSGLQFPNYSSELNVNALELDDSALYLCASSLGDRDTEAFFGQGTRLTVV.

The chain couples TRBV10-3 to TRBJ1-2; 8 bases fit TRBD1. CDR1 and CDR2 from the germline V gene are ENHRY and SYGVKD. With V trimmed by 1 base and J by 6 bases, 1 base remained unmatched. This CDR3 is 13 amino acids long. CDR3 sequence: CAISELQGDGYTF. The CDR3 coding sequence is TGTGCCATCAGTGAGTTACAGGGGGATGGCTACACCTTC.

This sequence joins TRBV5-1 and TRBJ1-2, with D unclear. V was pared by 0 bases and J by 3 bases, with 9 bases between. Germline V gives CDR1 SGHRS, CDR2 YFSETQ. This CDR3 comprises 14 residues. The DNA for the CDR3 is TGCGCCAGCAGCTTGGCCGGCAGCGACTATGGCTACACCTTC. It codes for CASSLAGSDYGYTF.

The chain has TRBV25-1 and TRBJ2-1; 7 nucleotides align to TRBD2. V lost 4 bases and J lost 7; bases outside the gene matches: 10. CDR1 and CDR2 from the germline V gene are MGHDK and SYGVNS. CDR3 length: 15 amino acids. The CDR3 is CASSAQRERRNEQFF. CDR3 coding DNA: TGTGCCAGCAGTGCCCAGCGGGAAAGGAGAAATGAGCAGTTCTTC.

CDR3 in DNA: TGTGCCAGCAGCGTAGTGGGCCTGGGAATGACTGAAGCTTTCTTT. Encoded protein: CASSVVGLGMTEAFF. V and J are TRBV9 and TRBJ1-1; D is undetermined. V gave up 0 bases and J gave up 5 bases, with 14 bases separating them. The CDR3 sequence is 15 residues long. Germline CDR1 is SGDLS and CDR2 is YYNGEE.

The chain couples TRBV13 to TRBJ2-3, with unresolved D. This CDR3 has 17 residues. The germline V gene has CDR1 PRHDT and CDR2 FYEKMQ (reference sequence). Trimming pared 2 bases from V and 0 bases from J, leaving 15 bases between. As DNA, the CDR3 is TGTGCCAGCAGCTTAACGACCGGGCATACAAGCACAGATACGCAGTATTTT. It yields the protein CASSLTTGHTSTDTQYF. The variable domain in full, with the rest retrieved from reference TRBV13 and TRBJ2-3, is AAGVIQSPRHLIKEKRETATLKCYPIPRHDTVYWYQQGPGQDPQFLISFYEKMQSDKGSIPDRFSAQQFSDYHSELNMSSLELGDSALYFCASSLTTGHTSTDTQYFGPGTRLTVL.

V gene TRBV5-6 combines with J gene TRBJ1-1; no clear D gene. Germline V gives CDR1 SGHDT, CDR2 YYEEEE. The ends were cut back, 1 base at V and 2 bases at J, with 6 bases in the middle. The CDR3 consists of 13 residues. The CDR3 region is CASSLSANTEAFF. The CDR3 coding sequence is TGTGCCAGCAGCTTGTCGGCAAACACTGAAGCTTTCTTT.

The genes are TRBV9 and TRBJ1-6; TRBD1 matches 9 bases. Per germline, CDR1 SGDLS and CDR2 YYNGEE. Unmatched junction bases numbered 10, after V lost 4 bases and J lost 8 bases. This CDR3 is built from 16 residues. The DNA for the CDR3 is TGTGCCAGCAGCCCCCCGGGGACAGGGCCTTATTCACCCCTCCACTTT. Protein: CASSPPGTGPYSPLHF.

The chain carries TRBV19 and TRBJ2-4, with a possible D match to TRBD2 (6 bases). Germline V gene data show CDR1 as LNHDA and CDR2 as SQIVND (reference sequence). With 5 bases removed from V and 3 bases from J, the gap between germline ends came to 14 bases. The CDR3 is 15 residues long. The CDR3 bases are TGTGCCAGTAGTCCCTTGAGGGGAGGCAAAAACATTCAGTACTTC. It encodes CASSPLRGGKNIQYF. Full variable domain (missing parts from reference TRBV19 and TRBJ2-4): DGGITQSPKYLFRKEGQNVTLSCEQNLNHDAMYWYRQDPGQGLRLIYYSQIVNDFQKGDIAEGYSVSREKKESFPLTVTSAQKNPTAFYLCASSPLRGGKNIQYFGAGTRLSVL.

V and J are TRBV19 and TRBJ1-2; possibly TRBD1 for D (5 bases). In germline, CDR1 is LNHDA, CDR2 SQIVND (reference sequence). V gave up 3 bases and J gave up 5 bases, with 13 bases separating them. This CDR3 contains 14 residues. In DNA form, the CDR3 reads TGTGCCAGTAGTATGCTGGGGGGAACTTATGGCTACACCTTC. Its translation: CASSMLGGTYGYTF. The entire variable domain, with the rest obtained from reference TRBV19 and TRBJ1-2, is as follows: DGGITQSPKYLFRKEGQNVTLSCEQNLNHDAMYWYRQDPGQGLRLIYYSQIVNDFQKGDIAEGYSVSREKKESFPLTVTSAQKNPTAFYLCASSMLGGTYGYTFGSGTRLTVV.

The J gene is TRBJ2-2, the V gene TRBV6-5; TRBD2 agrees at 7 bases. Per germline, CDR1 MNHEY and CDR2 SVGAGI. The CDR3 has 16 residues. J gave up 2 bases and V 2 bases, and 5 bases lay outside the gene matches. CDR3 amino acids: CASSYGGGSNTGELFF. In nucleotides, the CDR3 is TGTGCCAGCAGTTACGGCGGGGGATCCAACACCGGGGAGCTGTTTTTT.

V usage is TRBV7-3 and J usage is TRBJ2-6; 11 bases fit TRBD1. Germline V gives CDR1 SGHTA, CDR2 FQGTGA. The CDR3 runs 17 residues. V shed 5 bases, J shed 2 bases, and the junction held 5 bases outside the gene matches. The CDR3 region is CASSPRDRGAGANVLTF. CDR3 coding DNA: TGTGCCAGCAGCCCCCGGGACAGGGGGGCTGGGGCCAACGTCCTGACTTTC.

The J gene is TRBJ1-2, the V gene TRBV29-1, with D maybe TRBD1 (6 bases). This CDR3 contains 15 residues. CDR1 SQVTM and CDR2 ANQGSEA come from the germline V gene. V gave up 0 bases and J gave up 8 bases, with 19 bases separating them. This chain's CDR3 is CSVEDSWGHRDGYTF. CDR3 sequence (DNA): TGCAGCGTTGAAGATTCATGGGGGCACAGGGACGGCTACACCTTC.

V is TRBV9 and J is TRBJ1-4; perhaps TRBD1 as D (5 bases). This CDR3 is built from 16 residues. V lost 0 bases and J 5 bases, leaving 14 bases between the germline ends. Per germline, CDR1 SGDLS and CDR2 YYNGEE. CDR3 nucleotide sequence: TGTGCCAGCAGCGTAGGGGGGACTCTTCCAAATGAAAAACTGTTTTTT. Amino acids: CASSVGGTLPNEKLFF. The entire variable domain, with the rest obtained from reference TRBV9 and TRBJ1-4, is as follows: DSGVTQTPKHLITATGQRVTLRCSPRSGDLSVYWYQQSLDQGLQFLIQYYNGEERAKGNILERFSAQQFPDLHSELNLSSLELGDSALYFCASSVGGTLPNEKLFFGSGTQLSVL.

Notes on this clone: At one end, the junction sequence differs from germline, possibly due to a read error. The chain employs TRBV7-3 and TRBJ2-3, with TRBD2 matching 15 bases. The CDR3 loop spans 14 amino acids. The germline V gene has CDR1 SGHTA and CDR2 FQGTGA. CDR3 DNA: TGTGCCAGCAGCTCGGGGACTAGCGGGGGGTCCCAGAATTTT. This sequence encodes CASSSGTSGGSQNF.

The chain links TRBV30 to TRBJ1-3, with D possibly TRBD1 on 6 matching bases. V gave up 0 bases and J gave up 4 bases, with 16 bases separating them. The CDR3 is 16 amino acids. From germline, CDR1 is GTSNPN and CDR2 SVGIG (reference sequence). CDR3 nucleotides: TGTGCCTGGAGTGTAGTGGGGACACAGGGAGGAAACACCATATATTTT. Its protein product is CAWSVVGTQGGNTIYF.

The rearrangement uses TRBV4-3 and TRBJ2-3; D perhaps matches TRBD2 (6 bases). This CDR3 contains 17 residues. V was trimmed by 0 bases and J by 2 bases, leaving 15 bases between them. From germline, CDR1 is LGHNA and CDR2 YSLEER. The CDR3 is CASSQDFGGSDTDTQYF. The DNA of the CDR3 is TGCGCCAGCAGCCAAGATTTCGGGGGTTCGGACACAGATACGCAGTATTTT.

The chain has TRBV5-8 and TRBJ2-2; possible D gene TRBD2, 5 bases. V was trimmed by 1 base and J by 0 bases, leaving 10 bases between them. This CDR3 is built from 16 residues. Germline CDR1 and CDR2: SGHTS and YDEGEE. In nucleotides, the CDR3 is TGTGCCAGCAGCTTGCTCGAGGAGGCGAACACCGGGGAGCTGTTTTTT. This sequence encodes CASSLLEEANTGELFF.